This T cell receptor beta chain derives from a study of shared clonotypes between healthy human individuals. This clone was recorded a few times. Profiling relied on immunoSEQ multiplex PCR, and the TCRdb table lists in-frame clones only, not all of them. The sample lists fewer than 650,000 clones, just over 75% occurring once. The V end was cut by 4 bases, the J end by 2 bases, with 12 bases between. CDR1 is SGHDN, CDR2 FVKESK, per germline. This CDR3 comprises 14 residues. The sample taken for sequencing was PBMCs. The chain recombines TRBV14 with TRBJ2-7; TRBD2 might be the D (5 bases). The sequence came from a woman aged 40-49 years in good health. Some clones in this sample may be carry-over from other donors' samples. The CDR3 coding sequence is TGTGCCAGCAGCCCCCAGAGCGGAACCTACGAGCAGTACTTC. It translates to CASSPQSGTYEQYF.